What follows are 2 T cell receptor beta chains derived from one specimen sequenced in a study of T cells in Graves' hyperthyroidism and ophthalmopathy. What was amplified from RNA transcripts were TCR beta CDR3 regions. TCR CDR3 underwent first-round RT-PCR with the HTBI primer set. One entry per CDR3 protein results from TCRdb running MiXCR on the multiplex PCR reads. The sample shows about 570,000 distinct CDR3 sequences, more than 45% of them seen only once. The sequenced sample consisted of peripheral blood or thyroid tissue (not recorded which). These receptors all stem from an adult woman with Graves' disease, either hyperthyroidism or ophthalmopathy (not recorded which).

The CDR3 region is CASSFWDRAWEQYF. In DNA, the CDR3 is TGTGCCAGCAGCTTCTGGGACAGGGCTTGGGAGCAGTACTTC. The J gene is TRBJ2-7, the V gene TRBV7-9, with TRBD1 identical over 9 bases. Germline assignment: CDR1 SEHNR and CDR2 FQNEAQ (reference sequence). Losses at the gene ends were 3 bases for V and 7 bases for J; bases not matched to a gene: 7. The CDR3 runs to 14 residues. Combining the CDR3 with reference TRBV7-9 and TRBJ2-7 gives the whole variable domain DTGVSQNPRHKITKRGQNVTFRCDPISEHNRLYWYRQTLGQGPEFLTYFQNEAQLEKSRLLSDRFSAERPKGSFSTLEIQRTEQGDSAMYLCASSFWDRAWEQYFGPGTRLTVT.

In regard to this clonotype: At one boundary the junction diverges from the germline segment, which might be a read error. The chain is built from TRBV10-3 and TRBJ2-7, with 7 bases aligning to TRBD2. Germline V CDR1 and CDR2: ENHRY, SYGVKD. This CDR3 has 16 residues. This CDR3 reads CASSSRRDSGRYEQYF. The DNA for the CDR3 is TGTGCCAGCAGTTCAAGGCGGGACTCCGGGAGGTACGAGCAGTACTTC.